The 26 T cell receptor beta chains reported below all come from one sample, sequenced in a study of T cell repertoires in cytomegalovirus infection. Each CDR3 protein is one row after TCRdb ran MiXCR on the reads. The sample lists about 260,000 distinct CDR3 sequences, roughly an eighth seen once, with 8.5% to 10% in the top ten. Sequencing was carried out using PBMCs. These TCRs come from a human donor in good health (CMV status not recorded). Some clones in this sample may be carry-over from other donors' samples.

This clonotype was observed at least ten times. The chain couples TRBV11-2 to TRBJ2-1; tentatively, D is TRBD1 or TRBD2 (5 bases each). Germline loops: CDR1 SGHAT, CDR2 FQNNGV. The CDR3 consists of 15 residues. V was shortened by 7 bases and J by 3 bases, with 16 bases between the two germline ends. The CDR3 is CASTLGEYNYNEQFF. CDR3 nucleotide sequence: TGTGCCAGCACCCTAGGGGAGTACAACTACAATGAGCAGTTCTTC.

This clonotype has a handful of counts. The CDR3 coding sequence is TGTGCCAGCACTCCCTGGGGGGCCCGGGGCGAGCAGTACTTC. Protein product: CASTPWGARGEQYF. J is TRBJ2-7 and V is TRBV28; possibly TRBD1 or TRBD2 for D (6 bases each). The ends were cut back, 7 bases at V and 6 bases at J, with 19 bases in the middle. This CDR3 has 14 amino acids. The germline gives CDR1 MDHEN, CDR2 SYDVKM.

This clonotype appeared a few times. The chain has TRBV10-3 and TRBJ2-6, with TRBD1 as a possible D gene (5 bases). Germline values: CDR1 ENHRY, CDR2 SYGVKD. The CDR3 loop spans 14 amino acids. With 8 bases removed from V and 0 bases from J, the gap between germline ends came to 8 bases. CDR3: CAIHRGSGANVLTF. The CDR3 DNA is TGTGCCATCCATAGGGGCTCTGGGGCCAACGTCCTGACTTTC.

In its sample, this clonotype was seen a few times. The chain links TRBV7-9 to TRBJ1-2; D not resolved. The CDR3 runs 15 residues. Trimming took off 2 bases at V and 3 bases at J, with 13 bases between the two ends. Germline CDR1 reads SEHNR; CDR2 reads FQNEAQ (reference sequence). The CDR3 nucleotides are TGTGCCAGCAGCTTATCTAGTCCAGGCCACTATGGCTACACCTTC. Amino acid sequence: CASSLSSPGHYGYTF.

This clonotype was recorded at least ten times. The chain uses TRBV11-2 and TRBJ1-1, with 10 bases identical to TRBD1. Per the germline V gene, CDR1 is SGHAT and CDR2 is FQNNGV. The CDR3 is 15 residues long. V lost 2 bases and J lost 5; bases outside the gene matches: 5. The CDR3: CASSLLDRGTTEAFF. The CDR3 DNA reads TGTGCCAGCAGCTTATTGGACAGGGGGACGACTGAAGCTTTCTTT.

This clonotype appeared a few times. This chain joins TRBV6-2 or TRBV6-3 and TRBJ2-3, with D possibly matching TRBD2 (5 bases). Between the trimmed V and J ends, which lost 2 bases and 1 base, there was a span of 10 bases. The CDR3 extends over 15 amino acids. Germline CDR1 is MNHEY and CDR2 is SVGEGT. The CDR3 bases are TGTGCCAGCAGTTACGTAATGGGAGGCACAGATACGCAGTATTTT. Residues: CASSYVMGGTDTQYF.

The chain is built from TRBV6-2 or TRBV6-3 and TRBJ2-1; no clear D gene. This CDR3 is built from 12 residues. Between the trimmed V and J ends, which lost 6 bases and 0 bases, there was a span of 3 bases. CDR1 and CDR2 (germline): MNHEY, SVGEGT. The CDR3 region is CASRLSYNEQFF. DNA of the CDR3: TGTGCCAGCAGGCTCTCCTACAATGAGCAGTTCTTC.

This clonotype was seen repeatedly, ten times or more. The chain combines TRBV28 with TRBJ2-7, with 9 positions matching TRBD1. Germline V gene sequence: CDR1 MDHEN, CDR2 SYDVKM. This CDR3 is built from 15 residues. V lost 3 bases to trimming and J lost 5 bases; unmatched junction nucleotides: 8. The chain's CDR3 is CASSLRDRVVDEQYF. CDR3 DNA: TGTGCCAGCAGTTTGAGGGACAGGGTGGTGGACGAGCAGTACTTC.

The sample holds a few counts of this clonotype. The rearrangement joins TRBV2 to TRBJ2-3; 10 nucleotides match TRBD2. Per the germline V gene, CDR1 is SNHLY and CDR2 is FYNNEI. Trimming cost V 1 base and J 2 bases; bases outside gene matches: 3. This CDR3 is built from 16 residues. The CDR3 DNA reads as TGTGCCAGCAGTGAAGGTCTAGCGGGGGCCACAGATACGCAGTATTTT. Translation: CASSEGLAGATDTQYF.

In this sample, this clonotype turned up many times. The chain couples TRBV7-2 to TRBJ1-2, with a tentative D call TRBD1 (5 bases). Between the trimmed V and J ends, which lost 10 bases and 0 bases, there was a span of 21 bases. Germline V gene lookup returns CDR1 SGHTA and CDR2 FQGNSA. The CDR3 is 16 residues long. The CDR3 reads CATPILGLRANYGYTF. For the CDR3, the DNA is TGTGCCACACCGATCTTGGGACTTAGAGCTAACTATGGCTACACCTTC.

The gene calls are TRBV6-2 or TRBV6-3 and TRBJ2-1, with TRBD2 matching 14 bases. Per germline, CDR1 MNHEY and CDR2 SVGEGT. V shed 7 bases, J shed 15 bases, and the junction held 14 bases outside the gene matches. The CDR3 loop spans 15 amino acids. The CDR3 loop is CASILPGLAGVRPFF. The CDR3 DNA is TGTGCCAGCATTCTACCGGGACTAGCGGGGGTCCGTCCGTTCTTC.

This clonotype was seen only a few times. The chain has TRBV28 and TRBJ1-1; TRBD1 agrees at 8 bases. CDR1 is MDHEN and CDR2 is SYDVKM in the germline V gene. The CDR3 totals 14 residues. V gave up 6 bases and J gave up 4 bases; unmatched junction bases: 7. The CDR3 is CASSGRQGITEAFF. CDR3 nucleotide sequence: TGTGCCAGCAGCGGAAGACAGGGGATCACTGAAGCTTTCTTT.

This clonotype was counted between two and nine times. The DNA for the CDR3 is TGTGCCACCAGCAGAGACACAGGGAATCAGCCCCAGCATTTT. Protein product: CATSRDTGNQPQHF. V and J are TRBV15 and TRBJ1-5, with a tentative D call TRBD1 (6 bases). Trimming left V 0 bases short and J 4 bases short, with 7 bases between. Germline lookup yields CDR1 LNHNV and CDR2 YYDKDF (reference sequence). The CDR3 has 14 amino acids.

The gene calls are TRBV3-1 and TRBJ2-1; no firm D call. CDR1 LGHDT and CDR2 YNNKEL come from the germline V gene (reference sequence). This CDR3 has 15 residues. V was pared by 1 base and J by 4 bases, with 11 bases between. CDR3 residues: CASSQVGCTYNEQFF. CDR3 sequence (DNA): TGTGCCAGCAGCCAAGTCGGGTGTACTTACAATGAGCAGTTCTTC.

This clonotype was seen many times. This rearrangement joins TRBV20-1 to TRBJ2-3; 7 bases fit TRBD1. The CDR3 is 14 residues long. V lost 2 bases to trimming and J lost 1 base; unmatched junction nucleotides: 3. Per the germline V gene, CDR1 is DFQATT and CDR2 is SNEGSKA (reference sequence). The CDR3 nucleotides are TGCAGTGCTAGAACCGGGACAGGCACAGATACGCAGTATTTT. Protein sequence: CSARTGTGTDTQYF.

The CDR3: CSAQTRDRGLTDTQYF. CDR3 coding DNA: TGCAGTGCCCAAACCCGGGACAGGGGGCTAACAGATACGCAGTATTTT. V usage is TRBV20-1 and J usage is TRBJ2-3; 12 bases match TRBD1. The germline V gene encodes CDR1 DFQATT and CDR2 SNEGSKA (reference sequence). V was clipped by 6 bases and J by 3 bases; unmatched bases: 10. The CDR3 spans 16 residues.

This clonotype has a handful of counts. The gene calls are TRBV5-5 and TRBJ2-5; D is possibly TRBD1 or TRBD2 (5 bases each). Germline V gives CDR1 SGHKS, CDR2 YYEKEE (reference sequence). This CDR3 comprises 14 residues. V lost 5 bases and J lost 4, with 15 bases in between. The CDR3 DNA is TGTGCCAGCAGGGGGGTGGGGATGGGAGAGACCCAGTACTTC. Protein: CASRGVGMGETQYF. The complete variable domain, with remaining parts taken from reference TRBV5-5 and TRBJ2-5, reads DAGVTQSPTHLIKTRGQQVTLRCSPISGHKSVSWYQQVLGQGPQFIFQYYEKEERGRGNFPDRFSARQFPNYSSELNVNALLLGDSALYLCASRGVGMGETQYFGPGTRLLVL.

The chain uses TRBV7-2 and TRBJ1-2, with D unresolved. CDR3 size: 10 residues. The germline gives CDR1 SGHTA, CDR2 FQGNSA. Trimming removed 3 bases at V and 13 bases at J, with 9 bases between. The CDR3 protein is CASSLGGLTF. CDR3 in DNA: TGTGCCAGCAGCTTGGGAGGTCTCACCTTC.

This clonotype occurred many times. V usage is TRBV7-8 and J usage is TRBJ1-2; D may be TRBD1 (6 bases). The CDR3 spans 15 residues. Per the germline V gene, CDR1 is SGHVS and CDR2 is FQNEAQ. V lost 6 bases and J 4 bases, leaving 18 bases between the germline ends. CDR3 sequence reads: CASRLQGSDGYGYTF. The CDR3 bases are TGTGCCAGCAGACTCCAGGGGAGCGATGGCTATGGCTACACCTTC.

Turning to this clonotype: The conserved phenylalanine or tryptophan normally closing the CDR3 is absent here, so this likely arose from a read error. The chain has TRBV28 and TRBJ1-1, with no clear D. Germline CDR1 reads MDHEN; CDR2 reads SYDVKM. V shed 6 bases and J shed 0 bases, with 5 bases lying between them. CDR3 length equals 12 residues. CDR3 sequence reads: CASRPLNTEAFL. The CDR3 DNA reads TGTGCCAGCAGGCCCTTGAACACTGAAGCTTTCTTG.

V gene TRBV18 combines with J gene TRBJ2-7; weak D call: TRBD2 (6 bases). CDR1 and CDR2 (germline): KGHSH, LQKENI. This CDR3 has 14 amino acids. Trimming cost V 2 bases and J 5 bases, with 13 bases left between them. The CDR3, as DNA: TGTGCCAGCTCACCAAAAGCGGGTGGCGACGAGCAGTACTTC. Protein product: CASSPKAGGDEQYF.

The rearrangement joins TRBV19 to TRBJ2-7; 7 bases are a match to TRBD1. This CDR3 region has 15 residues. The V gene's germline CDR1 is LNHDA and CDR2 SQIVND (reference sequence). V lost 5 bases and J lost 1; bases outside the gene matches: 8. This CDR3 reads CASSPTGSGSYEQYF. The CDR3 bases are TGTGCCAGTAGTCCGACAGGGTCTGGTTCCTACGAGCAGTACTTC.

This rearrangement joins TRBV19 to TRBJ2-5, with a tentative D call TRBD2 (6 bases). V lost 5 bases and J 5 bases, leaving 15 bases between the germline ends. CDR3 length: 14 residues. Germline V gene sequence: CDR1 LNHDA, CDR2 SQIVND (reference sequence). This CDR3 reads CASSEDGRKETQYF. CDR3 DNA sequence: TGTGCCAGTAGTGAGGACGGGAGAAAGGAGACCCAGTACTTC.

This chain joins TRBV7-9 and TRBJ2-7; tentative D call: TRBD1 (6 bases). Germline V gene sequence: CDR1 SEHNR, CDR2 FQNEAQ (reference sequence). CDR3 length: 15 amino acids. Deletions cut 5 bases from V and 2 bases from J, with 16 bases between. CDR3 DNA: TGTGCCAGCAGCCCCGTGGAACAGGGAGCCTACGAGCAGTACTTC. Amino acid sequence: CASSPVEQGAYEQYF.

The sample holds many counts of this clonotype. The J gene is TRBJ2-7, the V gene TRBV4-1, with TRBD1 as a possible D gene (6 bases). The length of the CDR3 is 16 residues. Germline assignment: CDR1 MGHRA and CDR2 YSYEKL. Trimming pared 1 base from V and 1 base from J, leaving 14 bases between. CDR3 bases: TGCGCCAGCAGCCAAGGCGGAGGACAGTTTTCCTACGAGCAGTACTTC. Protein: CASSQGGGQFSYEQYF.

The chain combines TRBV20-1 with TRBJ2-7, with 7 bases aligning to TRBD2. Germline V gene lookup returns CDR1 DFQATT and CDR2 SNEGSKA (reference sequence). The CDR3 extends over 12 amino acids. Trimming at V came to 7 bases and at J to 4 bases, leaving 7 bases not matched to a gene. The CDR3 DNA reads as TGCAGTGAGATAGGGGAGGGTTACGAGCAGTACTTC. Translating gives CSEIGEGYEQYF.